The clone carrying this T cell receptor beta chain was counted ten times or more. This specimen belongs to a study of metastatic and nonmetastatic thyroid tumors. TCRdb re-called the PCR reads through MiXCR. The top ten clones hold 8.8% of a sample with 84,000 or so clones, 7.5% to 9% of them seen once. V lost 3 bases and J 0 bases, leaving 15 bases between the germline ends. Germline-derived CDR1 and CDR2 are SGHRS and YFSETQ. CDR3 length: 17 residues. Treatment of any kind had been given to no patient before thyroid surgery. Source material: blood. J is TRBJ2-2 and V is TRBV5-1; D unresolved. The sequence was obtained from a female donor with papillary thyroid cancer or a benign thyroid nodule (not recorded which). Some clones in this sample may be carry-over from other donors' samples. CDR3 coding DNA: TGCGCCAGCAGCTCACCTCTAGGTGGGGCGAACACCGGGGAGCTGTTTTTT. The encoded protein is CASSSPLGGANTGELFF.